One and the same sample provided the 12 T cell receptor beta chains below, sequenced in a study of shared clonotypes between healthy human individuals. The repertoire was sequenced with immunoSEQ multiplex PCR; TCRdb's copy has only in-frame clones and lacks some. Altogether 2 million to 2.5 million clones are present, 80% to 95% being singletons, with the ten largest covering 0.35% to 0.45%. The sample taken for sequencing was naive CD4+ T cells from PBMCs. The sample's subset: CD45RA+ positively selected. The receptor set was obtained from a man between 18 and 29 years old in good health. Some clones in this sample may be carry-over from other donors' samples.

V gene TRBV10-3 combines with J gene TRBJ2-1, with 8 bases that match TRBD2. Losses at the gene ends were 3 bases for V and 8 bases for J; bases not matched to a gene: 9. CDR1 is ENHRY, CDR2 SYGVKD, per germline. The CDR3 runs 15 residues. The CDR3: CAISEYGTSLDEQFF. CDR3 DNA sequence: TGTGCCATCAGTGAATATGGGACTAGTTTAGATGAGCAGTTCTTC.

In regard to this clone: Other DNA sequences of this sample code for an identical CDR3. The rearrangement joins TRBV10-3 to TRBJ2-2; perhaps TRBD2 as D (5 bases). The CDR3 is 15 residues long. Germline V lookup: CDR1 ENHRY, CDR2 SYGVKD. With 0 bases removed from V and 2 bases from J, the gap between germline ends came to 7 bases. CDR3 protein: CAISESAENTGELFF. CDR3 DNA sequence: TGTGCCATCAGTGAGTCAGCGGAAAACACCGGGGAGCTGTTTTTT.

This rearrangement joins TRBV18 to TRBJ2-1; D perhaps matches TRBD1 (5 bases). Germline loops: CDR1 KGHSH, CDR2 LQKENI. V lost 6 bases and J lost 4, with 13 bases in between. This CDR3 is 14 amino acids long. CDR3 amino acids: CASSLARQYNEQFF. The CDR3 DNA sequence: TGTGCCAGCTCGCTGGCGCGACAGTACAATGAGCAGTTCTTC.

The V gene is TRBV11-3, the J gene TRBJ2-7; tentative D call: TRBD1 (6 bases). The germline gives CDR1 SGHNT, CDR2 YENEEA. CDR3 length equals 14 residues. The V end lost 5 bases, the J end lost 3 bases, and 14 bases lay between the germline ends. DNA for the CDR3: TGTGCCAGCAGCACGGGACATGATGTCTACGAGCAGTACTTC. This translates into CASSTGHDVYEQYF.

The chain combines TRBV9 with TRBJ2-5; possible D gene TRBD1, 6 bases. CDR1 SGDLS and CDR2 YYNGEE come from the germline V gene. The CDR3 runs 15 residues. Trimming took 3 bases from V and 4 from J, leaving 16 bases between them. CDR3 bases: TGTGCCAGCAGCGGGGACCAGGGGCTGGGAGAGACCCAGTACTTC. Translation gives CASSGDQGLGETQYF.

The table lists this clone with a count of one. The rearrangement links TRBV5-6 to TRBJ2-5; D is perhaps TRBD2 (6 bases). CDR1 is SGHDT, CDR2 YYEEEE, per germline. The germline V and J ends were trimmed by 3 bases and 4 bases, with 13 bases remaining between them. CDR3 length: 14 amino acids. CDR3 residues: CASSSWDLLETQYF. CDR3 nucleotide sequence: TGTGCCAGCAGCTCCTGGGACTTATTAGAGACCCAGTACTTC. Together with reference TRBV5-6 and TRBJ2-5, the CDR3 gives the full variable domain: DAGVTQSPTHLIKTRGQQVTLRCSPKSGHDTVSWYQQALGQGPQFIFQYYEEEERQRGNFPDRFSGHQFPNYSSELNVNALLLGDSALYLCASSSWDLLETQYFGPGTRLLVL.

The chain joins TRBV7-8 to TRBJ2-2; TRBD1 is a possible D gene (5 bases). V was cut by 0 bases and J by 1 base, with 9 bases left in between. The CDR3 covers 16 residues. The germline CDR1 and CDR2 sequences are SGHVS and FQNEAQ. This chain's CDR3 is CASSLAPGWNTGELFF. DNA of the CDR3: TGTGCCAGCAGCTTAGCGCCAGGGTGGAACACCGGGGAGCTGTTTTTT.

The CDR3 nucleotides read TGCGCCAGCAGCCCCAGCGGGCCCCAAGAGACCCAGTACTTC. Translation: CASSPSGPQETQYF. J is TRBJ2-5 and V is TRBV5-1; D is possibly TRBD2 (6 bases). The V end was cut by 4 bases, the J end by 1 base, with 11 bases between. The CDR3 covers 14 residues. Germline values: CDR1 SGHRS, CDR2 YFSETQ.

J is TRBJ2-1 and V is TRBV11-2, with 10 bases that match TRBD2. The CDR3 has 15 residues. Trimming at V came to 5 bases and at J to 6 bases, leaving 7 bases not matched to a gene. The V gene's germline CDR1 is SGHAT and CDR2 FQNNGV. CDR3 residues: CASSRLAGVSNEQFF. CDR3 nucleotides: TGTGCCAGCAGCCGTCTAGCGGGAGTTTCCAATGAGCAGTTCTTC.

The gene calls are TRBV9 and TRBJ2-1, with 8 bases identical to TRBD2. The CDR3 is 17 residues long. Unmatched junction bases numbered 5, after V lost 0 bases and J lost 0 bases. The germline CDR1 and CDR2 sequences are SGDLS and YYNGEE. CDR3 residues: CASSVGPGRDSYNEQFF. The CDR3 bases are TGTGCCAGCAGCGTAGGCCCCGGGAGGGACTCCTACAATGAGCAGTTCTTC.

V is TRBV11-2 and J is TRBJ2-1; D remains unclear. CDR1 and CDR2 from the germline V gene are SGHAT and FQNNGV. This CDR3 is 15 amino acids long. The V gene lost 2 bases and the J gene lost 6 bases, with 14 bases spanning the gap. CDR3 loop: CASSLRRDLFNEQFF. The DNA of the CDR3 is TGTGCCAGCAGCTTAAGAAGAGACCTCTTCAATGAGCAGTTCTTC.

Points on this clone: An end of the junction differs from the germline gene, which may be a read error. The rearrangement uses TRBV7-3 and TRBJ2-2, with TRBD2 matching 8 bases. Germline CDR1 SGHTA, CDR2 FQGTGA. The CDR3 totals 15 residues. CDR3 nucleotides: TGTGCCAGCAGCCCCCAGCGGGAGAACCCCGGGGAGCTGTTTTTT. Protein product: CASSPQRENPGELFF.